The rows below give T cell receptor beta chains drawn from one sample of a study of blood T cell repertoires in COVID-19. Using immunoSEQ multiplex PCR, the repertoire was profiled, and TCRdb retains in-frame clones only, with some absent. The sample yields about 200,000 clones, 88% seen once. What was sequenced was peripheral blood. The receptors were sampled from a man aged 18 to 29 with active or convalescent COVID-19. Both conserved end residues are part of each CDR3. Each record gives: J gene, V gene, clone size, D gene, CDR3 protein, CDR3 DNA. The D gene is left open where the match is weak. A clone size is listed for some rows: how often the clone was seen (once, few, many), or a class if it is expanded.

j_call: TRBJ2-1; v_call: TRBV7-2; clone_size: .; d_call: TRBD2; cdr3_aa: CASSLRGLAGMNEQFF; cdr3_nt: TGTGCCAGCAGCTTAAGGGGACTAGCGGGGATGAATGAGCAGTTCTTC
j_call: TRBJ1-5; v_call: TRBV5-8; clone_size: .; d_call: TRBD1; cdr3_aa: CASSLDVGQGLQPQHF; cdr3_nt: TGTGCCAGCAGCTTAGACGTAGGACAGGGGCTACAGCCCCAGCATTTT
j_call: TRBJ2-7; v_call: TRBV19; clone_size: .; d_call: .; cdr3_aa: CASSYPQGYEQYF; cdr3_nt: TGTGCCAGTAGCTATCCACAGGGTTACGAGCAGTACTTC
j_call: TRBJ1-1; v_call: TRBV7-3; clone_size: .; d_call: .; cdr3_aa: CASSLIERNTEAFF; cdr3_nt: TGTGCCAGCAGCTTAATTGAGCGGAACACTGAAGCTTTCTTT
j_call: TRBJ1-5; v_call: TRBV7-8; clone_size: .; d_call: .; cdr3_aa: CASSFKGSNQPQHF; cdr3_nt: TGTGCCAGCAGCTTTAAGGGGAGCAATCAGCCCCAGCATTTT
j_call: TRBJ1-3; v_call: TRBV4-2; clone_size: .; d_call: TRBD1; cdr3_aa: CASSPRTGQGASNRNTIYF; cdr3_nt: TGTGCCAGCAGCCCGAGGACGGGGCAGGGGGCGTCTAATAGAAACACCATATATTTT
j_call: TRBJ2-7; v_call: TRBV7-2; clone_size: .; d_call: TRBD2; cdr3_aa: CASSLDLSGGRAKDEQYF; cdr3_nt: TGTGCCAGCAGCTTAGATCTGTCTGGCGGGAGGGCCAAAGACGAGCAGTACTTC
j_call: TRBJ1-4; v_call: TRBV19; clone_size: .; d_call: TRBD1; cdr3_aa: CASSRQGANGKLFF; cdr3_nt: TGTGCCAGTAGTAGACAGGGGGCAAATGGAAAACTGTTTTTT
j_call: TRBJ1-4; v_call: TRBV6-1; clone_size: .; d_call: .; cdr3_aa: CASSESQGNEKLFF; cdr3_nt: TGTGCCAGCAGTGAAAGTCAGGGAAATGAAAAACTGTTTTTT
j_call: TRBJ1-2; v_call: TRBV6-2/TRBV6-3; clone_size: .; d_call: .; cdr3_aa: CASSWEEDGYTF; cdr3_nt: TGTGCCAGCAGTTGGGAGGAGGATGGCTACACCTTC
j_call: TRBJ1-2; v_call: TRBV9; clone_size: .; d_call: .; cdr3_aa: CASSPRMGGETSGYTF; cdr3_nt: TGTGCCAGCAGCCCCCGTATGGGAGGGGAAACGTCAGGCTACACCTTC
j_call: TRBJ1-4; v_call: TRBV2; clone_size: .; d_call: .; cdr3_aa: CASSSQGEPNEKLFF; cdr3_nt: TGTGCCAGCAGTTCACAGGGCGAACCTAATGAAAAACTGTTTTTT
j_call: TRBJ1-3; v_call: TRBV7-2; clone_size: .; d_call: TRBD1; cdr3_aa: CASSDLRDRGGNTIYF; cdr3_nt: TGTGCCAGCAGCGACCTCCGGGACAGGGGTGGAAACACCATATATTTT
j_call: TRBJ1-3; v_call: TRBV18; clone_size: few; d_call: .; cdr3_aa: CASSPDFSGNTIYF; cdr3_nt: TGTGCCAGCTCACCGGACTTCTCTGGAAACACCATATATTTT
j_call: TRBJ2-7; v_call: TRBV7-2; clone_size: .; d_call: .; cdr3_aa: CASSLGPGGRTTFYEQYF; cdr3_nt: TGTGCCAGCAGCTTGGGTCCGGGGGGCAGGACAACCTTCTACGAGCAGTACTTC
j_call: TRBJ2-1; v_call: TRBV6-5; clone_size: .; d_call: .; cdr3_aa: CASSYSRNNEQFF; cdr3_nt: TGTGCCAGCAGTTACTCGCGGAACAATGAGCAGTTCTTC
j_call: TRBJ1-3; v_call: TRBV18; clone_size: .; d_call: TRBD1; cdr3_aa: CASSQSPDRGILIYF; cdr3_nt: TGTGCCAGCTCGCAAAGTCCGGACAGGGGTATTCTCATATATTTT
j_call: TRBJ2-1; v_call: TRBV5-4; clone_size: .; d_call: TRBD2; cdr3_aa: CASSSGTSGGNYNEQFF; cdr3_nt: TGTGCCAGCAGCTCCGGGACTAGCGGGGGGAACTACAATGAGCAGTTCTTC
j_call: TRBJ2-7; v_call: TRBV6-2/TRBV6-3; clone_size: .; d_call: TRBD2; cdr3_aa: CASSFGTSGETTYEQYF; cdr3_nt: TGTGCCAGCAGTTTCGGGACTAGCGGGGAAACAACCTACGAGCAGTACTTC
j_call: TRBJ2-7; v_call: TRBV12-3/TRBV12-4; clone_size: .; d_call: TRBD2; cdr3_aa: CASRKTGGEQYF; cdr3_nt: TGTGCCAGCAGAAAAACGGGGGGAGAGCAGTACTTC
j_call: TRBJ2-7; v_call: TRBV2; clone_size: .; d_call: .; cdr3_aa: CASRATAYYEQYF; cdr3_nt: TGTGCCAGCAGGGCGACAGCCTACTACGAGCAGTACTTC
j_call: TRBJ2-7; v_call: TRBV10-3; clone_size: .; d_call: .; cdr3_aa: CAINKGPDSSYEQYF; cdr3_nt: TGTGCCATCAATAAAGGGCCGGACAGCTCCTACGAGCAGTACTTC
j_call: TRBJ2-7; v_call: TRBV20-1; clone_size: .; d_call: .; cdr3_aa: CSASGFVGAESYEQYF; cdr3_nt: TGCAGTGCTAGTGGGTTCGTGGGGGCGGAAAGTTACGAGCAGTACTTC
j_call: TRBJ2-6; v_call: TRBV5-1; clone_size: .; d_call: TRBD1; cdr3_aa: CASSETGGADSGANVLTF; cdr3_nt: TGCGCCAGCAGCGAGACAGGGGGCGCTGACTCTGGGGCCAACGTCCTGACTTTC
j_call: TRBJ1-1; v_call: TRBV7-9; clone_size: .; d_call: .; cdr3_aa: CASSFRQAGPNTEAFF; cdr3_nt: TGTGCCAGCAGCTTCCGACAGGCTGGACCGAACACTGAAGCTTTCTTT
j_call: TRBJ2-3; v_call: TRBV18; clone_size: .; d_call: TRBD1; cdr3_aa: CASSLRQGRASTDTQYF; cdr3_nt: TGTGCCAGCTCACTTAGACAGGGCCGAGCTAGCACAGATACGCAGTATTTT
j_call: TRBJ2-7; v_call: TRBV4-2; clone_size: .; d_call: TRBD2; cdr3_aa: CASSQGPGLAYEQYF; cdr3_nt: TGTGCCAGCAGCCAAGGGCCAGGACTAGCCTACGAGCAGTACTTC
j_call: TRBJ2-7; v_call: TRBV2; clone_size: .; d_call: TRBD1; cdr3_aa: CASNDRVYEQYF; cdr3_nt: TGTGCCAGCAACGACAGGGTCTACGAGCAGTACTTC
j_call: TRBJ1-5; v_call: TRBV19; clone_size: .; d_call: TRBD1; cdr3_aa: CASSAGQANQPQHF; cdr3_nt: TGTGCCAGTAGTGCGGGACAGGCAAATCAGCCCCAGCATTTT
j_call: TRBJ2-7; v_call: TRBV5-4; clone_size: .; d_call: TRBD2; cdr3_aa: CASSLGTSGIYEQYF; cdr3_nt: TGTGCCAGCAGCTTAGGGACTAGCGGGATCTACGAGCAGTACTTC
j_call: TRBJ2-7; v_call: TRBV10-3; clone_size: .; d_call: .; cdr3_aa: CAIRLTGGPEQYF; cdr3_nt: TGTGCCATCAGATTGACAGGCGGTCCCGAGCAGTACTTC
j_call: TRBJ2-2; v_call: TRBV6-5; clone_size: .; d_call: TRBD1; cdr3_aa: CASRKGQGTGELFF; cdr3_nt: TGTGCCAGCAGGAAGGGACAGGGCACCGGGGAGCTGTTTTTT
j_call: TRBJ1-1; v_call: TRBV18; clone_size: .; d_call: TRBD1; cdr3_aa: CASSPGQGEANTEAFF; cdr3_nt: TGTGCCAGCTCACCAGGACAGGGGGAAGCGAACACTGAAGCTTTCTTT
j_call: TRBJ2-3; v_call: TRBV7-3; clone_size: .; d_call: .; cdr3_aa: CASSLTFPGGTDTQYF; cdr3_nt: TGTGCCAGCAGCTTAACGTTTCCGGGAGGCACAGATACGCAGTATTTT
j_call: TRBJ1-1; v_call: TRBV7-9; clone_size: .; d_call: .; cdr3_aa: CASSLVASEAEAFF; cdr3_nt: TGTGCCAGCAGCTTAGTTGCGTCAGAGGCTGAAGCTTTCTTT
j_call: TRBJ1-1; v_call: TRBV27; clone_size: few; d_call: .; cdr3_aa: CASSAGTRNTEAFF; cdr3_nt: TGTGCCAGCAGTGCCGGGACAAGGAACACTGAAGCTTTCTTT
j_call: TRBJ2-1; v_call: TRBV4-1; clone_size: .; d_call: TRBD2; cdr3_aa: CASSQGTSGGSSYNEQFF; cdr3_nt: TGCGCCAGCAGCCAAGGGACTAGCGGGGGGAGCTCCTACAATGAGCAGTTCTTC
j_call: TRBJ1-1; v_call: TRBV4-3; clone_size: .; d_call: TRBD1; cdr3_aa: CASSRDSGIGTEAFF; cdr3_nt: TGCGCCAGCAGCCGGGACAGTGGTATAGGCACTGAAGCTTTCTTT
j_call: TRBJ2-1; v_call: TRBV11-1; clone_size: once; d_call: TRBD2; cdr3_aa: CASSSTGTSGYNEQFF; cdr3_nt: TGTGCCAGCAGCTCAACCGGGACTAGCGGCTACAATGAGCAGTTCTTC
j_call: TRBJ2-5; v_call: TRBV15; clone_size: .; d_call: TRBD2; cdr3_aa: CATSRGTSGGFEETQYF; cdr3_nt: TGTGCCACCAGCAGAGGGACTAGCGGGGGGTTCGAAGAGACCCAGTACTTC
j_call: TRBJ1-2; v_call: TRBV4-1; clone_size: .; d_call: TRBD1; cdr3_aa: CASSLNPGQIYGYTF; cdr3_nt: TGCGCCAGCAGCCTGAACCCGGGACAGATCTATGGCTACACCTTC
j_call: TRBJ1-3; v_call: TRBV19; clone_size: .; d_call: .; cdr3_aa: CASRSSGNTIYF; cdr3_nt: TGTGCCAGTCGGAGCTCTGGAAACACCATATATTTT
j_call: TRBJ2-3; v_call: TRBV4-1; clone_size: .; d_call: TRBD1; cdr3_aa: CASSQDPGQASDTQYF; cdr3_nt: TGCGCCAGCAGCCAAGACCCGGGACAGGCATCAGATACGCAGTATTTT
j_call: TRBJ2-3; v_call: TRBV7-3; clone_size: .; d_call: TRBD1; cdr3_aa: CASSPGGQVTDTQYF; cdr3_nt: TGTGCCAGCAGCCCAGGGGGCCAGGTCACAGATACGCAGTATTTT
j_call: TRBJ1-1; v_call: TRBV7-9; clone_size: .; d_call: .; cdr3_aa: CASSYQGNTEAFF; cdr3_nt: TGTGCCAGCAGTTATCAGGGGAACACTGAAGCTTTCTTT
j_call: TRBJ2-3; v_call: TRBV11-2; clone_size: .; d_call: TRBD2; cdr3_aa: CASTINPGGADTQYF; cdr3_nt: TGTGCCAGCACCATAAATCCGGGGGGGGCCGATACGCAGTATTTT
j_call: TRBJ2-5; v_call: TRBV5-4; clone_size: .; d_call: TRBD2; cdr3_aa: CASSFDGLAGGKETQYF; cdr3_nt: TGTGCCAGCAGCTTTGACGGACTAGCGGGAGGGAAAGAGACCCAGTACTTC
j_call: TRBJ2-7; v_call: TRBV25-1; clone_size: .; d_call: .; cdr3_aa: CASSNLGTYEQYF; cdr3_nt: TGTGCCAGCAGTAACCTCGGGACCTACGAGCAGTACTTC
j_call: TRBJ2-7; v_call: TRBV7-9; clone_size: once; d_call: .; cdr3_aa: CACGVFHEQYF; cdr3_nt: TGTGCCTGCGGGGTTTTCCACGAGCAGTACTTC
j_call: TRBJ2-7; v_call: TRBV7-2; clone_size: .; d_call: TRBD1; cdr3_aa: CASSLGDRYYEQYF; cdr3_nt: TGTGCCAGCAGCTTGGGGGACAGATACTACGAGCAGTACTTC
j_call: TRBJ1-3; v_call: TRBV5-8; clone_size: .; d_call: .; cdr3_aa: CASSLVGSSGNTIYF; cdr3_nt: TGTGCCAGCAGCTTGGTGGGGAGCTCTGGAAACACCATATATTTT
j_call: TRBJ1-4; v_call: TRBV19; clone_size: .; d_call: TRBD1; cdr3_aa: CATKSGDRPPFF; cdr3_nt: TGTGCCACAAAGAGTGGGGACAGGCCCCCTTTCTTT